These 15 T cell receptor beta chains share one sample of origin, sequenced in a study of beta chain features in type 1 diabetes. Findings and caveats of the study: TCRB CDR3s from Type 1 diabetes patients were moderately but significantly shorter in all four CD4+ subsets.

Of the isolated RNA, all was reverse transcribed, and so the sequenced material was expressed TCRB transcripts. The protocol was immunoSEQ multiplex PCR, while the TCRdb copy is restricted to in-frame clones and leaves out a portion. This sample has over 200,000 clones; roughly 11% occur once, and the top ten carry around 0.015%. These receptors' targets are unknown. Source material: naive CD4+ T cells from blood. All receptors come from a man aged 25 to 40 with type 1 diabetes.

The CDR3 is CSAKWGETQYF. DNA of the CDR3: TGCAGTGCAAAGTGGGGGGAAACGCAGTATTTT. The chain carries TRBV20-1 and TRBJ2-3; D perhaps matches TRBD2 (6 bases). This CDR3 region has 11 residues. CDR1 DFQATT and CDR2 SNEGSKA come from the germline V gene (reference sequence). The germline V and J ends were trimmed by 6 bases and 9 bases, with 13 bases remaining between them.

This clone was counted between two and nine times. This rearrangement joins TRBV5-4 to TRBJ1-2; D not resolved. Trimming shortened V by 3 bases and J by 8 bases, and 11 bases separated the two germline ends. Looked up from germline, CDR1 is SGHNT and CDR2 is YYREEE (reference sequence). This CDR3 is 12 amino acids long. The CDR3 loop reads CASSSAEGGYTF. In DNA, the CDR3 is TGTGCCAGCAGCTCCGCGGAAGGAGGCTACACCTTC. Full variable domain (remainder filled in from reference TRBV5-4 and TRBJ1-2): ETGVTQSPTHLIKTRGQQVTLRCSSQSGHNTVSWYQQALGQGPQFIFQYYREEENGRGNFPPRFSGLQFPNYSSELNVNALELDDSALYLCASSSAEGGYTFGSGTRLTVV.

The J gene is TRBJ2-4, the V gene TRBV7-2; D is perhaps TRBD2 (6 bases). V was trimmed by 5 bases and J by 9 bases, leaving 17 bases between them. Germline V gene data show CDR1 as SGHTA and CDR2 as FQGNSA. The length of the CDR3 is 14 residues. The CDR3 DNA follows: TGTGCCAGCAGCCCAGGGACTTTAAGGGGCATTCAGTACTTC. It yields the protein CASSPGTLRGIQYF.

This clone was counted only a few times. The chain employs TRBV19 and TRBJ2-3, with 7 bases lining up with TRBD1. The germline V gene encodes CDR1 LNHDA and CDR2 SQIVND (reference sequence). The CDR3 spans 15 residues. V lost 5 bases to trimming and J lost 4 bases; unmatched junction nucleotides: 9. CDR3 amino acids: CASSPNPGTADTQYF. The CDR3 nucleotides are TGTGCCAGTAGTCCTAACCCTGGGACAGCAGATACGCAGTATTTT.

The sample holds a few counts of this clone. The rearrangement joins TRBV6-8 to TRBJ2-3, with D maybe TRBD1 (6 bases). Looked up from germline, CDR1 is MNHGY and CDR2 is SAAAGT. This CDR3 is built from 17 residues. V lost 7 bases and J lost 0, with 20 bases in between. This CDR3 is CASTPSPQGQSTDTQYF. The CDR3 DNA reads TGTGCCAGCACTCCCTCTCCCCAGGGGCAGAGCACAGATACGCAGTATTTT.

This clone has only a few counts. The chain links TRBV18 to TRBJ2-7; no firm D call. Germline V lookup: CDR1 KGHSH, CDR2 LQKENI. The length of the CDR3 is 15 residues. Trimming removed 0 bases from V and 4 bases from J, with 13 bases in between. The CDR3 DNA follows: TGTGCCAGCTCACCACCGAGCGTTGATTGGTACGAGCAGTACTTC. Amino acid sequence: CASSPPSVDWYEQYF.

This clone was detected a few times. The chain combines TRBV9 with TRBJ2-7; perhaps TRBD1 as D (6 bases). The CDR3 is made up of 14 amino acids. The germline V gene has CDR1 SGDLS and CDR2 YYNGEE. The V and J ends lost 3 bases and 2 bases respectively, with 12 bases between them. The CDR3 is CASSATGSPYEQYF. The CDR3 nucleotides read TGTGCCAGCAGCGCCACAGGGTCCCCCTACGAGCAGTACTTC.

This clone was counted a few times. V and J are TRBV5-1 and TRBJ2-4; TRBD2 aligns across 15 bases. In germline, CDR1 is SGHRS, CDR2 YFSETQ. The CDR3 spans 16 residues. The trim removed 4 bases at V and 8 bases at J, leaving 7 bases unmatched. CDR3 sequence (DNA): TGCGCCAGCAGCGCCGGGACTAGCGGGGGGCAAGACATTCAGTACTTC. Protein product: CASSAGTSGGQDIQYF.

This clone was detected a few times. This sequence joins TRBV27 and TRBJ2-3, with 10 bases that match TRBD1. The CDR3 consists of 14 residues. Germline V gene lookup returns CDR1 MNHEY and CDR2 SMNVEV (reference sequence). Trimming took 6 bases from V and 4 from J; bases not matched to a gene: 4. The CDR3 is CASSRTGGADTQYF. CDR3 DNA sequence: TGTGCCAGCAGCCGGACAGGGGGTGCAGATACGCAGTATTTT.

The chain recombines TRBV11-2 with TRBJ2-7, with D possibly being TRBD1 (5 bases). V was pared by 2 bases and J by 0 bases, with 11 bases between. The CDR3 sequence is 15 residues long. Germline-derived CDR1 and CDR2 are SGHAT and FQNNGV. The CDR3 region is CASSLSPDSSYEQYF. As DNA, the CDR3 is TGTGCCAGCAGCTTAAGTCCAGACAGCTCCTACGAGCAGTACTTC. The entire variable domain, with the rest obtained from reference TRBV11-2 and TRBJ2-7, is as follows: EAGVAQSPRYKIIEKRQSVAFWCNPISGHATLYWYQQILGQGPKLLIQFQNNGVVDDSQLPKDRFSAERLKGVDSTLKIQPAKLEDSAVYLCASSLSPDSSYEQYFGPGTRLTVT.

This clone was observed a handful of times. The chain links TRBV21-1 to TRBJ2-5; whether TRBD1, the table's D call, matches the DNA was not checked. TRBV21-1 is a documented pseudogene. The CDR3 loop spans 14 amino acids. CDR3 nucleotides: TGTGCCAGCAGCTACCGGGACAGACAAGAGACCCAGTACTTC. Residues: CASSYRDRQETQYF.

This clone was counted a few times. The chain links TRBV6-5 to TRBJ1-5; no reliable D call. The germline V and J ends were trimmed by 4 bases and 7 bases, with 14 bases remaining between them. Germline V lookup: CDR1 MNHEY, CDR2 SVGAGI. The CDR3 spans 14 residues. The CDR3 DNA follows: TGTGCCAGCAGTTCACAGAGGGAGAGACAGCCCCAGCATTTT. It codes for CASSSQRERQPQHF.

The V gene is TRBV28, the J gene TRBJ2-3; unclear D gene. CDR3 length equals 10 residues. The germline gives CDR1 MDHEN, CDR2 SYDVKM. V lost 6 bases, J lost 10 bases, and 8 bases lay in between. The CDR3 reads CASSRRSQYF. The DNA of the CDR3 is TGTGCCAGCAGCCGCCGGTCGCAGTATTTT.

This clone has only a few counts. V gene TRBV9 combines with J gene TRBJ1-2, with a possible D match to TRBD1 (6 bases). This CDR3 is 14 amino acids long. V was cut by 4 bases and J by 0 bases, with 10 bases left in between. Germline assignment: CDR1 SGDLS and CDR2 YYNGEE. The CDR3 region is CASSLGQTNYGYTF. DNA of the CDR3: TGTGCCAGCAGCTTAGGACAGACTAACTATGGCTACACCTTC.

The chain links TRBV4-1 to TRBJ2-7; 7 positions match TRBD2. With V trimmed by 1 base and J by 2 bases, 5 bases remained unmatched. The germline V gene has CDR1 MGHRA and CDR2 YSYEKL. The CDR3 contains 15 residues. In DNA form, the CDR3 reads TGCGCCAGCAGCCAAGCACGGGGGGATGCCTACGAGCAGTACTTC. Its translation is CASSQARGDAYEQYF.